These 25 T cell receptor beta chains were sequenced from one sample in a study of cytomegalovirus exposure and HLA in healthy donors. Primers included in the PCR were 60 Vbeta and 13 Jbeta primers. TCRdb keeps only in-frame clones here, not all; method: immunoSEQ multiplex PCR. The sample includes around 90,000 clones, around nine tenths of them seen just once. The sample comprised PBMCs. The source of these receptors is a man aged 25-45 years in good health and CMV-seropositive.

This chain uses TRBV6-5 with TRBJ2-7; TRBD2 matches at 11 bases. The CDR3 is made up of 14 amino acids. The V gene's germline CDR1 is MNHEY and CDR2 SVGAGI. The V gene end was trimmed by 5 bases and the J gene end by 3 bases; junction bases not matched to a gene: 3. In DNA, the CDR3 is TGTGCCAGCAGTCAACTAGCGGGAGTCTACGAGCAGTACTTC. As protein: CASSQLAGVYEQYF.

The gene calls are TRBV2 and TRBJ2-1; D remains ambiguous. Germline V CDR1 and CDR2: SNHLY, FYNNEI. V shed 11 bases and J shed 5 bases, with 10 bases lying between them. CDR3 length: 11 amino acids. The CDR3 loop reads CAREVDNEQFF. In DNA form, the CDR3 reads TGTGCCCGAGAGGTAGACAATGAGCAGTTCTTC. Full variable domain (rest looked up from reference TRBV2 and TRBJ2-1): EPEVTQTPSHQVTQMGQEVILRCVPISNHLYFYWYRQILGQKVEFLVSFYNNEISEKSEIFDDQFSVERPDGSNFTLKIRSTKLEDSAMYFCAREVDNEQFFGPGTRLTVL.

V gene TRBV27 combines with J gene TRBJ2-7; 11 nucleotides line up with TRBD2. CDR3 length: 17 residues. Germline CDR1 and CDR2: MNHEY and SMNVEV (reference sequence). Germline trimming cut 2 bases from V and 3 bases from J; bases unmatched to any gene: 9. CDR3 sequence (DNA): TGTGCCAGCAGTTTACGGGGGACTAGCGGAAACTACTACGAGCAGTACTTC. It specifies CASSLRGTSGNYYEQYF.

The J gene is TRBJ2-3, the V gene TRBV19; D uncertain. The CDR3 runs to 13 residues. Deletions cut 5 bases from V and 4 bases from J, with 10 bases between. CDR1 is LNHDA, CDR2 SQIVND, per germline (reference sequence). As DNA, the CDR3 is TGTGCCAGTAGTCCCCGGTTCCCAGATACGCAGTATTTT. Translation gives CASSPRFPDTQYF.

CDR3: CASPGTSGKAGELFF. CDR3 DNA: TGCGCCAGCCCTGGGACTAGCGGGAAGGCCGGGGAGCTGTTTTTT. This chain joins TRBV5-1 and TRBJ2-2, with 13 bases fitting TRBD2. The trim removed 7 bases at V and 6 bases at J, leaving 6 bases unmatched. The CDR3 covers 15 residues. The germline V gene encodes CDR1 SGHRS and CDR2 YFSETQ.

Written as DNA, the CDR3 is TGTGCCAGCAGCGCCGGGGTAGCGGGAGGCTACGAGCAGTACTTC. Its translation is CASSAGVAGGYEQYF. The genes are TRBV11-2 and TRBJ2-7; 10 bases are a match to TRBD2. The germline V gene has CDR1 SGHAT and CDR2 FQNNGV. CDR3 length equals 15 residues. Germline trimming cut 5 bases from V and 3 bases from J; bases unmatched to any gene: 7.

V is TRBV28 and J is TRBJ2-1; TRBD1 matches at 12 bases. The CDR3 length is 15 residues. Germline lookup yields CDR1 MDHEN and CDR2 SYDVKM. The J segment lost 6 bases and the V segment lost 6 bases, leaving 6 bases of the junction unmatched. CDR3 sequence: CASRVGTGGFNEQFF. DNA for the CDR3: TGTGCCAGCAGAGTAGGGACAGGGGGCTTCAATGAGCAGTTCTTC.

The V and J genes are TRBV14 and TRBJ1-1; 11 bases match TRBD1. The CDR3 runs to 16 residues. CDR1 SGHDN and CDR2 FVKESK come from the germline V gene. V shed 4 bases and J 6 bases; nucleotides not matched to a gene: 10. Written as DNA, the CDR3 is TGTGCCAGCAGCCGGGGGCCGGGACAGGGGGGGGCTGAAGCTTTCTTT. It specifies CASSRGPGQGGAEAFF.

The chain uses TRBV28 and TRBJ2-5; TRBD1 matches at 11 bases. Losses at the gene ends were 6 bases for V and 7 bases for J; bases not matched to a gene: 16. The CDR3 covers 17 residues. From germline, CDR1 is MDHEN and CDR2 SYDVKM. CDR3 nucleotide sequence: TGTGCCAGCAGCCCCGCCCCAATGGACAGGGGGCGAGGGACCCAGTACTTC. Protein product: CASSPAPMDRGRGTQYF.

This chain joins TRBV7-9 and TRBJ2-7; 9 nucleotides line up with TRBD2. The ends lost 5 bases at V and 5 bases at J; junction bases unmatched: 10. This CDR3 contains 15 residues. The V gene's germline CDR1 is SEHNR and CDR2 FQNEAQ (reference sequence). The CDR3 sequence is CASSPRGSGSNEQYF. For the CDR3, the DNA is TGTGCCAGCAGCCCCCGCGGTAGCGGGAGCAACGAGCAGTACTTC.

This chain connects TRBV27 to TRBJ1-6; D remains ambiguous. CDR3 length: 16 amino acids. Germline V gene data show CDR1 as MNHEY and CDR2 as SMNVEV (reference sequence). Trimming shortened V by 2 bases and J by 0 bases, and 8 bases separated the two germline ends. The CDR3 DNA sequence: TGTGCCAGCAGTTTAAACCCGAGCTCCTATAATTCACCCCTCCACTTT. Protein product: CASSLNPSSYNSPLHF.

The chain joins TRBV9 to TRBJ2-3; 7 nucleotides line up with TRBD2. The V gene's germline CDR1 is SGDLS and CDR2 YYNGEE. The CDR3 is made up of 17 amino acids. V shed 3 bases, J shed 2 bases, and the junction held 12 bases outside the gene matches. The CDR3 reads CASSEEAGVSYTDTQYF. The CDR3 region has the DNA TGTGCCAGCAGCGAGGAGGCGGGAGTCAGTTACACAGATACGCAGTATTTT.

This chain connects TRBV28 to TRBJ2-5, with D possibly matching TRBD1 (6 bases). With the DNA end fitting TRBJ2-7 better, the J assignment may be wrong. Per germline, CDR1 MDHEN and CDR2 SYDVKM. This CDR3 is built from 14 residues. The CDR3 sequence is CASSLRTDPYEQYF. In DNA form, the CDR3 reads TGTGCCAGCAGTTTACGGACAGACCCCTACGAGCAGTACTTC.

The J gene is TRBJ2-3, the V gene TRBV7-9; possibly TRBD2 for D (6 bases). The CDR3 spans 16 residues. Germline V lookup: CDR1 SEHNR, CDR2 FQNEAQ (reference sequence). Trimming pared 4 bases from V and 2 bases from J, leaving 16 bases between. The CDR3, as DNA: TGTGCCAGCAGCTCCAGACTAGTCGGGAACACAGATACGCAGTATTTT. It translates to CASSSRLVGNTDTQYF.

The gene calls are TRBV4-1 and TRBJ2-7, with D perhaps matching TRBD2 (6 bases). The V and J ends lost 7 bases and 3 bases respectively, with 22 bases between them. CDR3 length equals 16 residues. CDR1 is MGHRA and CDR2 is YSYEKL in the germline V gene. In DNA form, the CDR3 reads TGCGCCAGCACCCCAAGTGGGGGGAGAAGGATCTACGAGCAGTACTTC. It is translated as CASTPSGGRRIYEQYF.

V is TRBV4-2 and J is TRBJ2-7; TRBD2 matches 11 bases. Germline trimming cut 0 bases from V and 3 bases from J; bases unmatched to any gene: 1. From germline, CDR1 is LGHNA and CDR2 YNFKEQ. The length of the CDR3 is 15 residues. In DNA form, the CDR3 reads TGTGCCAGCAGCCAAGATACTAGCGGGAGCTACGAGCAGTACTTC. This gives the protein CASSQDTSGSYEQYF.

The rearrangement uses TRBV7-2 and TRBJ2-1; D may be TRBD1 (7 bases). Germline CDR1 reads SGHTA; CDR2 reads FQGNSA. The CDR3 covers 15 residues. Trimming stripped 4 bases from V and 6 bases from J, with 16 bases between. Here the CDR3 DNA reads TGTGCCAGCAGCTCCGGCCGACAGGGAGGCAATGAGCAGTTCTTC. It specifies CASSSGRQGGNEQFF.

This chain links TRBV10-3 with TRBJ1-2; a weak D match, TRBD1 (6 bases). Trimming cost V 10 bases and J 0 bases, with 12 bases left between them. Germline CDR1 ENHRY, CDR2 SYGVKD. The CDR3 is made up of 13 amino acids. CDR3 sequence (DNA): TGTGCCAGCAGCCAGGGGACTAACTATGGCTACACCTTC. Residues: CASSQGTNYGYTF.

The chain recombines TRBV28 with TRBJ2-7; the D gene is possibly TRBD1 (5 bases). Trimming stripped 6 bases from V and 12 bases from J, with 24 bases between. This CDR3 spans 14 amino acids. Germline CDR1 and CDR2: MDHEN and SYDVKM. CDR3 sequence: CASSTRWGKVPLYF. The CDR3 DNA reads as TGTGCCAGCAGCACACGTTGGGGCAAGGTCCCACTGTACTTC.

The rearrangement uses TRBV11-2 and TRBJ2-5; D perhaps matches TRBD1 (6 bases). The CDR3 sequence is 13 residues long. Deletions cut 5 bases from V and 0 bases from J, with 7 bases between. CDR1 and CDR2 (germline): SGHAT, FQNNGV. The CDR3 region has the DNA TGTGCCAGCAGCCGGGACAACCAAGAGACCCAGTACTTC. This codes for CASSRDNQETQYF.

The chain couples TRBV7-9 to TRBJ1-2, with 7 bases aligning to TRBD1. V shed 5 bases and J 8 bases; nucleotides not matched to a gene: 8. Germline V CDR1 and CDR2: SEHNR, FQNEAQ (reference sequence). The CDR3 contains 13 residues. CDR3 nucleotide sequence: TGTGCCAGCAGCCAGACAGGGTTTAGGGGCTACACCTTC. Protein: CASSQTGFRGYTF.

The chain employs TRBV5-1 and TRBJ2-5; weak D call: TRBD2 (6 bases). The J call may be faulty, since TRBJ2-7 better matches the DNA end. Germline V lookup: CDR1 SGHRS, CDR2 YFSETQ. The CDR3 has 12 amino acids. In DNA form, the CDR3 reads TGCGCCAGCAGCTGGACGGGGGACGAGCAGTACTTC. The encoded protein is CASSWTGDEQYF.

As to this clone: Other DNA sequences from this sample encode an identical CDR3 as well. The V gene is TRBV6-5, the J gene TRBJ2-7; 10 bases map to TRBD2. V dropped 1 base and J dropped 2; count of bases not matched to a gene: 2. The CDR3 spans 15 residues. CDR1 and CDR2 (germline): MNHEY, SVGAGI. CDR3 loop: CASSYWLAGAYEQYF. The CDR3 DNA reads TGTGCCAGCAGTTACTGGCTAGCGGGGGCCTACGAGCAGTACTTC.

The DNA of the CDR3 is TGTGCCAGCAGCACAGGTTCCATGAACACCGGGGAGCTGTTTTTT. It codes for CASSTGSMNTGELFF. The chain links TRBV28 to TRBJ2-2; D possibly corresponds to TRBD1 (5 bases). The V gene's germline CDR1 is MDHEN and CDR2 SYDVKM. Trimming took off 6 bases at V and 1 base at J, with 12 bases between the two ends. CDR3 length: 15 residues.

This chain uses TRBV11-2 with TRBJ2-5, with TRBD1 identical over 8 bases. V dropped 5 bases and J dropped 4; count of bases not matched to a gene: 6. CDR1 is SGHAT, CDR2 FQNNGV, per germline. The CDR3 is made up of 14 amino acids. CDR3 in amino acids: CASSRTGFGETQYF. DNA for the CDR3: TGTGCCAGCAGCCGGACAGGGTTTGGAGAGACCCAGTACTTC.